This T cell receptor (beta chain) was found in a study of graft-versus-host responses after intestinal transplantation. The wider study: All recipients got anti-thymocyte globulin induction, then tacrolimus and steroids for three to four years. Overall study findings and caveats: Investigators detected GvH clones in recipient marrow, with some emerging earlier in ileum or blood. Peak circulating GvH clone levels were associated with early post-transplant HvG declines.

CDR1 and CDR2 from the germline V gene are WSHSY and SAAADI. Unmatched junction bases numbered 3, after V lost 4 bases and J lost 2 bases. The CDR3 is 14 residues long. Produced via immunoSEQ multiplex PCR; TCRdb's table is partial and in-frame only. Of 90,000 to 130,000 clones listed, approximately 93% are singletons. About this clone: Antigen: not known.

The TCR was taken from a human donor who was the organ donor for an intestinal transplant. The chain employs TRBV10-2 and TRBJ2-7, with 9 bases fitting TRBD2. The sequences come from unstimulated CD8+ T cells sorted from spleen or lymph node cells, collected before transplant. This CDR3 is CASSVAGGPYEQYF. The CDR3 bases are TGCGCCAGCAGTGTTGCGGGAGGGCCCTACGAGCAGTACTTC.